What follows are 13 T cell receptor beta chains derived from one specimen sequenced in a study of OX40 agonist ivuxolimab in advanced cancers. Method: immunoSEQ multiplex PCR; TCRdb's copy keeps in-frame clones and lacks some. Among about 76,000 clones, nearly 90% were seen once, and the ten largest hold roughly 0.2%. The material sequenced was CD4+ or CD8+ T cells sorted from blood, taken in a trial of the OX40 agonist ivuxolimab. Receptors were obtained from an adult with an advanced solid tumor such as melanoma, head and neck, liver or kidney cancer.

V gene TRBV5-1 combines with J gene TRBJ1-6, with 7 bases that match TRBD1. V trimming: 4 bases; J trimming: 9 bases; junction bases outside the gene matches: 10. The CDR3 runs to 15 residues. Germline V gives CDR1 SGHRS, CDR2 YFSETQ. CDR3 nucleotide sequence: TGCGCCAGCAGCATGGACAGGAGGGACGGTTCACCCCTCCACTTT. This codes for CASSMDRRDGSPLHF.

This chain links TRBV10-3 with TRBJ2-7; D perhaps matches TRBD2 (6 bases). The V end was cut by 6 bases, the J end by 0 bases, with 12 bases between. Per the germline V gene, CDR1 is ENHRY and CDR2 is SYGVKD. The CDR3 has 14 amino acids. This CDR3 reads CAIRGGRDSYEQYV. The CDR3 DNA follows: TGTGCCATCAGGGGGGGACGGGACTCCTACGAGCAGTACGTC.

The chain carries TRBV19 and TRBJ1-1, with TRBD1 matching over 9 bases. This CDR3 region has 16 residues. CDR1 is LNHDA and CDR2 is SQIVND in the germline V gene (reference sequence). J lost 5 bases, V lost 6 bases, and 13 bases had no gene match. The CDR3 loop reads CASSAYHRGQRTEAFF. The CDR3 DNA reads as TGTGCCAGTAGCGCGTATCACAGGGGGCAGAGGACTGAAGCTTTCTTT.

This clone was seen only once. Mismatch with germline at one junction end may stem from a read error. The CDR3 spells CASSPRTGDTGELFF. The CDR3 DNA sequence: TGTGCTAGCAGCCCCCGGACAGGGGACACCGGGGAGCTGTTTTTT. The V gene is TRBV7-7, the J gene TRBJ2-2; 9 nucleotides agree with TRBD1. Germline CDR1 is SSHAT and CDR2 is FNYEAQ (reference sequence). This CDR3 is built from 15 residues.

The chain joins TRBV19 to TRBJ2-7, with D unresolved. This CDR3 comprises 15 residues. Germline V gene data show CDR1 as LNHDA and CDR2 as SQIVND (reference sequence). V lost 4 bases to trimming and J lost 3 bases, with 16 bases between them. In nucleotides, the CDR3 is TGTGCCAGTAGTAAAGTAATGAACAGTTTCTACGAGCAGTACTTC. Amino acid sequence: CASSKVMNSFYEQYF.

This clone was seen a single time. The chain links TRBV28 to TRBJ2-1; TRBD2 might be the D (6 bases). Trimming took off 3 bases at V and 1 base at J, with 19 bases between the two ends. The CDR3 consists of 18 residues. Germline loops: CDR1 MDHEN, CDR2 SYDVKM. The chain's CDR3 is CASSFPPGIAASYNEQFF. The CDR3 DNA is TGTGCCAGCAGTTTCCCCCCCGGAATAGCGGCGTCCTACAATGAGCAGTTCTTC.

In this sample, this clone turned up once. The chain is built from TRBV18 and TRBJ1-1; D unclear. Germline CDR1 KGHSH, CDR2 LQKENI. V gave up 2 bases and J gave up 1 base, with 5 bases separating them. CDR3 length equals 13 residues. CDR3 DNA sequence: TGTGCCAGCTCACCAATTGGGAACACTGAAGCTTTCTTT. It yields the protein CASSPIGNTEAFF. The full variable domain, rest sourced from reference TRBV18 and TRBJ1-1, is NAGVMQNPRHLVRRRGQEARLRCSPMKGHSHVYWYRQLPEEGLKFMVYLQKENIIDESGMPKERFSAEFPKEGPSILRIQQVVRGDSAAYFCASSPIGNTEAFFGQGTRLTVV.

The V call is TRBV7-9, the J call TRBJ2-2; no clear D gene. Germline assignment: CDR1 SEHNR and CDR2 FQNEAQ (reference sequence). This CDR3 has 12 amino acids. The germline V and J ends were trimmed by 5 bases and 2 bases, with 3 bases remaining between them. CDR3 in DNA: TGTGCCAGCAGCCGAAACACCGGGGAGCTGTTTTTT. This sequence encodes CASSRNTGELFF. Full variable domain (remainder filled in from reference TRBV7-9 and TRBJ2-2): DTGVSQNPRHKITKRGQNVTFRCDPISEHNRLYWYRQTLGQGPEFLTYFQNEAQLEKSRLLSDRFSAERPKGSFSTLEIQRTEQGDSAMYLCASSRNTGELFFGEGSRLTVL.

The CDR3 DNA reads as TGTGCCAGCAGTTCGGAGGGGCCGCATGAGCAGTTCTTC. Amino acid sequence: CASSSEGPHEQFF. This sequence joins TRBV6-4 and TRBJ2-1, with a possible D match to TRBD2 (6 bases). Germline assignment: CDR1 MRHNA and CDR2 SNTAGT. The CDR3 has 13 amino acids. Trimming removed 5 bases from V and 8 bases from J, with 13 bases in between.

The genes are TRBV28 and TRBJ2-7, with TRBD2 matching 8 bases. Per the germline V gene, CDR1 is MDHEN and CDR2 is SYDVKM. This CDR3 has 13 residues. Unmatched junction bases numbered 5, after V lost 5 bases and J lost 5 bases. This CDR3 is CASSPGTRDEQYV. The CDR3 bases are TGTGCCAGCAGTCCGGGGACTAGGGACGAGCAGTACGTC.

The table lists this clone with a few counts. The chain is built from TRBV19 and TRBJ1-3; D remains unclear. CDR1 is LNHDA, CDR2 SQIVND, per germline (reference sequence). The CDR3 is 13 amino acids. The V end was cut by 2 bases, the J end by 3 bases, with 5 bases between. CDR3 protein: CASSISRGNTIYF. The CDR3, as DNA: TGTGCCAGTAGTATAAGTCGTGGAAACACCATATATTTT.

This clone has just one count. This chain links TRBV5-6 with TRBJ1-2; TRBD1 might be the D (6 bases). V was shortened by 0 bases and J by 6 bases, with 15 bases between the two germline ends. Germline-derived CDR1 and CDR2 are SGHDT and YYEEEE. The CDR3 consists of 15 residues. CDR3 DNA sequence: TGTGCCAGCAGCTTGGTAGGGCAGGGGAGCGATGGCTACACCTTC. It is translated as CASSLVGQGSDGYTF.

CDR3 sequence (DNA): TGTGCGATCGAGAGGGAGGGCTACAATGAGCAGTTCTTC. Amino acid sequence: CAIEREGYNEQFF. This sequence joins TRBV6-6 and TRBJ2-1; 7 bases fit TRBD2. Germline loops: CDR1 MNHNY, CDR2 SVGAGI (reference sequence). The CDR3 is 13 amino acids.